This TCR beta chain was profiled in a study of CD8+CD57+ T cells in acquired aplastic anemia. Study-wide background: Sorted CD4+ and CD8+ cell DNA averaged 3.2 ug.

This clonotype occurred many times. Template material for TCR beta VDJ and CDR3 profiling consisted of genomic DNA. TCRdb re-analysed the reads in MiXCR, keeping a single row per CDR3 protein. Of about 81,000 distinct CDR3 sequences listed, about 45% are singletons. V lost 5 bases and J 4 bases, leaving 14 bases between the germline ends. CDR1 DFQATT and CDR2 SNEGSKA come from the germline V gene (reference sequence). The CDR3 sequence is 13 residues long. The TCR was taken from a human donor in good health, serving as a control. The sequenced sample consisted of sorted CD4+, CD8+, or CD8+CD57+ T cells (not recorded which) from PBMCs. The V call is TRBV20-1, the J call TRBJ2-5, with D uncertain. The CDR3 protein is CSAGALDIETQYF. CDR3 sequence (DNA): TGCAGTGCTGGAGCCCTAGATATAGAGACCCAGTACTTC.